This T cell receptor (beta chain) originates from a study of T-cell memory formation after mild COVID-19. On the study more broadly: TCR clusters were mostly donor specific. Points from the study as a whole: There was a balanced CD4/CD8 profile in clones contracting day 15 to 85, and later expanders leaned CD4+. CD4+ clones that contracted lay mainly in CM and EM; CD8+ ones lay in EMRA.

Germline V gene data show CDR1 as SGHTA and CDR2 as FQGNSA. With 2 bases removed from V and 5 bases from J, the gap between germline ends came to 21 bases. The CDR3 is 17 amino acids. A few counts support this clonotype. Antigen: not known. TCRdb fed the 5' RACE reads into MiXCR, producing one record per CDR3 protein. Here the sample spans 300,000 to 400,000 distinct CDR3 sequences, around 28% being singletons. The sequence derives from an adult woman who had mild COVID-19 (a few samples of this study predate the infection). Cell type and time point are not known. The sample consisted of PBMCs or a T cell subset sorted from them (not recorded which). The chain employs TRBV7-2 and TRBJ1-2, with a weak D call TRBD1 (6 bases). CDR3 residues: CASSLRFAPDSPYGYTF. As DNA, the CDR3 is TGTGCCAGCAGCTTACGTTTCGCCCCGGACAGTCCATATGGCTACACCTTC.